A selection of T cell receptor beta chains follows, all from one sample in a study of blood T cell repertoires in COVID-19. Only in-frame clones appear in the TCRdb table, and some are missing; sequencing was by immunoSEQ multiplex PCR. The sample carries 50,000 or so clones, 90% recorded once. The sample comprised peripheral blood. The receptor set was obtained from a man aged 55 to 69 with active COVID-19. Both conserved end residues are part of each CDR3. D genes are given only for firm matches. Some rows have no size entry. The others give once, few or many, or a class for an expanded clone.

CDR3: CSASSGGAGSEQYF
DNA: TGCAGTGCTAGTAGCGGCGGGGCGGGATCCGAGCAGTACTTC
size: .
J: TRBJ2-7
V: TRBV20-1
D: .

CDR3: CASRLSDSGLYGYTF
DNA: TGTGCCAGTCGCCTATCGGACAGCGGCCTCTATGGCTACACCTTC
size: .
J: TRBJ1-2
V: TRBV19
D: .

CDR3: CASRYPPGSTDTQYF
DNA: TGTGCCAGCCGTTACCCCCCAGGGAGCACAGATACGCAGTATTTT
size: .
J: TRBJ2-3
V: TRBV6-5
D: .

CDR3: CASRNGQGSTGELFF
DNA: TGCGCCAGCCGAAATGGACAGGGTAGCACCGGGGAGCTGTTTTTT
size: .
J: TRBJ2-2
V: TRBV4-3
D: TRBD1

CDR3: CASIAETPEYQETQYF
DNA: TGTGCCAGCATAGCGGAAACGCCGGAGTACCAAGAGACCCAGTACTTC
size: .
J: TRBJ2-5
V: TRBV6-6
D: .

CDR3: CASSYFKPGQALTYGYTF
DNA: TGTGCCAGCAGTTACTTCAAACCGGGACAGGCCCTAACCTATGGCTACACCTTC
size: .
J: TRBJ1-2
V: TRBV6-2/TRBV6-3
D: TRBD1

CDR3: CASSQDQRGIMHF
DNA: TGCGCCAGCAGCCAAGATCAAAGAGGAATTATGCACTTC
size: .
J: TRBJ2-5
V: TRBV4-1
D: .

CDR3: CASSQLGQSRTEAFF
DNA: TGCGCCAGCAGCCAATTAGGACAGTCGCGAACTGAAGCTTTCTTT
size: .
J: TRBJ1-1
V: TRBV4-3
D: .

CDR3: CASSQELGILAGVGEQFF
DNA: TGTGCCAGCAGCCAAGAACTAGGTATCCTAGCGGGAGTGGGGGAGCAGTTCTTC
size: .
J: TRBJ2-1
V: TRBV4-2
D: TRBD2

CDR3: CASSPLAVGYNEQFF
DNA: TGCGCCAGCAGCCCACTAGCGGTAGGATACAATGAGCAGTTCTTC
size: .
J: TRBJ2-1
V: TRBV5-1
D: TRBD2

CDR3: CASSPFTGSYGYTF
DNA: TGTGCCAGCAGCCCCTTTACGGGGAGCTATGGCTACACCTTC
size: .
J: TRBJ1-2
V: TRBV2
D: .

CDR3: CASSRQNTEAFF
DNA: TGTGCCAGTAGTAGGCAGAACACTGAAGCTTTCTTT
size: once
J: TRBJ1-1
V: TRBV19
D: .

CDR3: CASSAGTVLNTEAFF
DNA: TGCGCCAGCAGCGCCGGGACAGTCTTGAACACTGAAGCTTTCTTT
size: .
J: TRBJ1-1
V: TRBV10-1
D: TRBD1

CDR3: CARRTGLAGELFF
DNA: TGTGCCAGAAGGACAGGGCTTGCCGGGGAGCTGTTTTTT
size: .
J: TRBJ2-2
V: TRBV2
D: TRBD1